This T cell receptor beta chain originates from a study of blood T cell repertoires in COVID-19. Across the study: COVID-19 samples from acute and convalescent phases originated in the United States, Italy and Spain. PBMCs, B-cell-depleted T cells, or T cells provided the cDNA or gDNA that made up the material.

Per the original data handling: Reference gene primer amplification in the assay estimated nucleated cell counts. Clones were read by immunoSEQ multiplex PCR, and TCRdb kept only the in-frame ones, dropping some. Clone size and V and J calls were adopted from that table, with D and trimming inferred from the DNA. The profile shows 200,000 or so clones, around nine tenths of them singletons. Germline V gene data show CDR1 as SGHKS and CDR2 as YYEKEE (reference sequence). J was trimmed by 0 bases and V by 4 bases; bases with no gene match: 10. The CDR3 contains 19 residues. During active infection, Seattle patients enrolled and were then monitored through disease.

This clonotype was sampled from a man aged 50 to 60 with COVID-19, enrolled during active disease. The sample taken for sequencing was peripheral blood. The chain joins TRBV5-5 to TRBJ2-2, with 12 bases matching TRBD2. CDR3 sequence reads: CASSRVLAGGAPNTGELFF. CDR3 DNA: TGTGCCAGCAGCCGGGTGCTAGCGGGAGGGGCCCCGAACACCGGGGAGCTGTTTTTT.